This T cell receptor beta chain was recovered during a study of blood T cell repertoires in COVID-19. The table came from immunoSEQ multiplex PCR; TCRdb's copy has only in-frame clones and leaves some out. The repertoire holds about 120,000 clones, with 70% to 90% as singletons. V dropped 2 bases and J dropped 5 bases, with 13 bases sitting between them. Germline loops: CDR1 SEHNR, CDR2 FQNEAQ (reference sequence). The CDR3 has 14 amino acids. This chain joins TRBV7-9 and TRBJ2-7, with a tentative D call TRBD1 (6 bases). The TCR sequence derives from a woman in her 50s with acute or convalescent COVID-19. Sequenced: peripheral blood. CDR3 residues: CASSLTQGSNEQYF. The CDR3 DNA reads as TGTGCCAGCAGCTTAACGCAGGGGTCCAACGAGCAGTACTTC.